This record covers a single TCR beta chain. The antigen is not known. It was with 60 Vbeta and 13 Jbeta primers that the PCR ran. Method: immunoSEQ multiplex PCR; TCRdb's copy keeps in-frame clones and lacks some. The table includes under 200,000 clones, around 75% detected once. V gave up 3 bases and J gave up 2 bases; unmatched junction bases: 6. The CDR3 length is 15 residues. Germline values: CDR1 MGHRA, CDR2 YSYEKL. The sample originates from a study of cytomegalovirus exposure and HLA in healthy donors. General study results and limits: A later analysis linked a missense variant in DCLRE1C to the trimming of TCR beta V and J genes. Per published reports, the classifier diagnosed cytomegalovirus status with high specificity and sensitivity.

The receptor comes from a female donor in good health and CMV-seronegative. The rearrangement joins TRBV4-1 to TRBJ2-7; 8 bases map to TRBD1. Sequenced sample: PBMCs. The CDR3 protein is CASSHPGTGTYEQYF. CDR3 sequence (DNA): TGCGCCAGCAGCCACCCCGGGACAGGCACCTACGAGCAGTACTTC.